The clone carrying this T cell receptor beta chain showed up just a few times. These data originate in a study of CD8+ T cells in alopecia areata. Reverse transcription of extracted RNA yielded cDNA, which provided the sequencing template. Repertoires were generated with immunoSEQ multiplex PCR, while TCRdb's copy carries only in-frame clones and drops some. Of about 220,000 clones detected, around 57% appear once; the ten largest clones hold about 1.6%. CDR1 is ENHRY and CDR2 is SYGVKD in the germline V gene. This CDR3 has 15 amino acids. Trimming took off 0 bases at V and 0 bases at J, with 3 bases between the two ends. As for treatment: oral pan-JAK inhibitor, 5-10 mg twice daily.

The TCR comes from a human donor with alopecia areata. The gene calls are TRBV10-3 and TRBJ2-6; D not certain. Here the sequenced sample was CD4+ T cells sorted from blood, taken at week 4, from a patient treated with tofacitinib. CDR3 residues: CAISESLSGANVLTF. The DNA for the CDR3 is TGTGCCATCAGTGAGTCGCTCTCTGGGGCCAACGTCCTGACTTTC.